The 21 T cell receptor beta chains below were found in one sample sequenced in a study of blood T cell repertoires in COVID-19. Using immunoSEQ multiplex PCR, the repertoire was profiled, and TCRdb retains in-frame clones only, with some absent. The data contain 200,000 to 300,000 clones, about 79% of them singletons. Sequencing used peripheral blood. The source is a man aged 40-49 years who had recovered from COVID-19.

The gene calls are TRBV7-2 and TRBJ2-1; 12 bases are shared with TRBD2. The CDR3 loop spans 17 amino acids. The germline gives CDR1 SGHTA, CDR2 FQGNSA. V gave up 5 bases and J gave up 4 bases; unmatched junction bases: 9. DNA for the CDR3: TGTGCCAGCAGCCCCGGACTAGCGGGGATAGGTTACAATGAGCAGTTCTTC. This codes for CASSPGLAGIGYNEQFF.

This chain connects TRBV19 to TRBJ2-1; 9 positions match TRBD2. This CDR3 is built from 15 residues. CDR1 is LNHDA and CDR2 is SQIVND in the germline V gene (reference sequence). Trimming at V came to 7 bases and at J to 8 bases, leaving 12 bases not matched to a gene. In DNA form, the CDR3 reads TGTGCCAGTAAGGAGTTGATTAGCGGGAGCGATGAGCAGTTCTTC. It codes for CASKELISGSDEQFF.

The chain couples TRBV9 to TRBJ1-2, with 8 bases fitting TRBD1. The CDR3 spans 14 residues. Germline V gives CDR1 SGDLS, CDR2 YYNGEE. J lost 7 bases, V lost 0 bases, and 5 bases had no gene match. The CDR3 DNA reads as TGTGCCAGCAGCGTAGATCAGGGGGCAGGTGGCTACACCTTC. Encoded protein: CASSVDQGAGGYTF.

The V gene is TRBV12-3 or TRBV12-4, the J gene TRBJ2-2; tentatively, D is TRBD1 (6 bases). V lost 5 bases and J 10 bases, leaving 11 bases between the germline ends. The length of the CDR3 is 12 residues. The CDR3 DNA reads as TGTGCCAGCAGTACAGGGATGGCGGAGCTGTTTTTT. It specifies CASSTGMAELFF.

The rearrangement joins TRBV4-3 to TRBJ1-4, with TRBD1 as a possible D gene (5 bases). Trimming took off 1 base at V and 10 bases at J, with 16 bases between the two ends. Germline CDR1 LGHNA, CDR2 YSLEER. This CDR3 is 15 amino acids long. The CDR3 DNA is TGCGCCAGCAGCCAAGGTCCAGTCGGAAGGGGAAAACTGTTTTTT. Its translation: CASSQGPVGRGKLFF.

In DNA, the CDR3 is TGTGCCAGCAGTGTTCCGACAGGGCTGTGGGGGGGCTACACCTTC. Its protein is CASSVPTGLWGGYTF. The genes are TRBV2 and TRBJ1-2; the match to TRBD1 covers 7 bases. Germline V CDR1 and CDR2: SNHLY, FYNNEI. The V gene end was trimmed by 4 bases and the J gene end by 8 bases; junction bases not matched to a gene: 13. This CDR3 is 15 amino acids long.

This chain connects TRBV29-1 to TRBJ2-3; D unresolved. This CDR3 spans 15 amino acids. The germline V gene encodes CDR1 SQVTM and CDR2 ANQGSEA. V lost 3 bases and J lost 4, with 17 bases in between. CDR3 amino acids: CSVDGISFVADTQYF. As DNA, the CDR3 is TGCAGCGTTGACGGTATTTCGTTTGTAGCAGATACGCAGTATTTT.

This clone appeared once. This chain connects TRBV20-1 to TRBJ2-5; 9 bases agree with TRBD1. Germline trimming cut 3 bases from V and 3 bases from J; bases unmatched to any gene: 5. The CDR3 covers 14 residues. Germline V gene lookup returns CDR1 DFQATT and CDR2 SNEGSKA (reference sequence). The CDR3 loop is CSASWDRVKETQYF. The CDR3 nucleotides are TGCAGTGCTAGTTGGGACAGGGTAAAAGAGACCCAGTACTTC.

The chain couples TRBV30 to TRBJ1-2; D unclear. The length of the CDR3 is 13 residues. The V and J ends lost 7 bases and 4 bases respectively, with 16 bases between them. Germline CDR1 and CDR2: GTSNPN and SVGIG (reference sequence). DNA of the CDR3: TGTGCCTTTTTAGAGCAGGTGGGCTATGGCTACACCTTC. It translates to CAFLEQVGYGYTF. Complete variable domain (other parts from reference TRBV30 and TRBJ1-2): SQTIHQWPATLVQPVGSPLSLECTVEGTSNPNLYWYRQAAGRGLQLLFYSVGIGQISSEVPQNLSASRPQDRQFILSSKKLLLSDSGFYLCAFLEQVGYGYTFGSGTRLTVV.

The chain joins TRBV29-1 to TRBJ1-4; D perhaps matches TRBD1 (6 bases). This CDR3 comprises 12 residues. Germline CDR1 SQVTM, CDR2 ANQGSEA. V lost 4 bases and J lost 6, with 9 bases in between. CDR3: CSVGRGDEKLFF. In DNA form, the CDR3 reads TGCAGCGTTGGCAGGGGTGATGAAAAACTGTTTTTT.

This clone was detected only a few times. This sequence joins TRBV7-9 and TRBJ1-3; TRBD1 matches at 9 bases. CDR1 is SEHNR and CDR2 is FQNEAQ in the germline V gene (reference sequence). This CDR3 spans 14 amino acids. The J segment lost 7 bases and the V segment lost 2 bases, leaving 3 bases of the junction unmatched. CDR3 protein: CASSLWDRANTIYF. The CDR3 DNA sequence: TGTGCCAGCAGCTTATGGGACAGGGCTAACACCATATATTTT.

The chain links TRBV5-5 to TRBJ2-3; perhaps TRBD2 as D (6 bases). CDR3 length: 15 residues. V was pared by 5 bases and J by 0 bases, with 13 bases between. Germline loops: CDR1 SGHKS, CDR2 YYEKEE (reference sequence). CDR3 bases: TGTGCCAGCAGTGGGCGGGATCCTAGCACAGATACGCAGTATTTT. Its translation: CASSGRDPSTDTQYF.

The chain is built from TRBV5-6 and TRBJ2-1, with TRBD1 matching over 7 bases. V shed 2 bases and J 9 bases; nucleotides not matched to a gene: 8. The CDR3 consists of 14 residues. CDR1 is SGHDT, CDR2 YYEEEE, per germline. The CDR3 here is CASSFNTGVGEQFF. Written as DNA, the CDR3 is TGTGCCAGCAGCTTTAACACAGGGGTGGGTGAGCAGTTCTTC.

The chain has TRBV11-2 and TRBJ2-3; D is ambiguous. The CDR3 spans 12 residues. Germline CDR1 reads SGHAT; CDR2 reads FQNNGV. Between the trimmed V and J ends, which lost 4 bases and 2 bases, there was a span of 4 bases. CDR3 residues: CASSYNTDTQYF. CDR3 DNA sequence: TGTGCCAGCAGCTACAACACAGATACGCAGTATTTT.

The chain couples TRBV6-2 or TRBV6-3 to TRBJ2-5, with TRBD2 identical over 10 bases. The germline gives CDR1 MNHEY, CDR2 SVGEGT. This CDR3 has 15 amino acids. V was pared by 4 bases and J by 7 bases, with 9 bases of the junction left unmatched. CDR3 DNA sequence: TGTGCCAGCAGTTTAGCGGGGGGCCGGTTTAGGACCCAGTACTTC. Its translation: CASSLAGGRFRTQYF.

V is TRBV7-9 and J is TRBJ1-1; weak D call: TRBD1 (6 bases). V lost 5 bases, J lost 7 bases, and 29 bases lay in between. Germline CDR1 reads SEHNR; CDR2 reads FQNEAQ (reference sequence). The CDR3 runs 18 residues. CDR3 in DNA: TGTGCCAGCAGCCAAGTCCGAACGTGGGGGGGCGGAGAAGGTGAAGCTTTCTTT. It encodes CASSQVRTWGGGEGEAFF.

This chain connects TRBV3-1 (or the pseudogene TRBV3-2) to TRBJ2-5; TRBD2 aligns across 12 bases. The CDR3 sequence is 19 residues long. CDR1 is LGHDT and CDR2 is YNNKEL in the germline V gene (reference sequence). The V gene end was trimmed by 2 bases and the J gene end by 5 bases; junction bases not matched to a gene: 15. The CDR3 coding sequence is TGTGCCAGCAGCCAAACCCAAGGAGCTAGCGGGAGGGCCTGGGAGACCCAGTACTTC. Encoded protein: CASSQTQGASGRAWETQYF.

The chain couples TRBV25-1 to TRBJ2-1; 8 nucleotides agree with TRBD1. This CDR3 contains 16 residues. The germline V gene has CDR1 MGHDK and CDR2 SYGVNS. V shed 2 bases, J shed 7 bases, and the junction held 10 bases outside the gene matches. CDR3 protein: CASSEGASGGWNEQFF. CDR3 nucleotides: TGTGCCAGCAGTGAAGGTGCGTCAGGGGGCTGGAATGAGCAGTTCTTC.

The genes are TRBV30 and TRBJ2-2, with 9 positions matching TRBD1. V gave up 5 bases and J gave up 3 bases; unmatched junction bases: 7. Germline lookup yields CDR1 GTSNPN and CDR2 SVGIG (reference sequence). The CDR3 totals 15 residues. The CDR3 here is CAWSSGQGDTGELFF. In nucleotides, the CDR3 is TGTGCCTGGTCCTCGGGACAGGGCGACACCGGGGAGCTGTTTTTT.

The V gene is TRBV24-1, the J gene TRBJ2-7; 7 positions match TRBD1. Unmatched junction bases numbered 3, after V lost 4 bases and J lost 4 bases. This CDR3 contains 13 residues. Germline V CDR1 and CDR2: KGHDR, SFDVKD. The DNA for the CDR3 is TGTGCCACCAGTGAAGGGGACAGTTACGAGCAGTACTTC. Translating gives CATSEGDSYEQYF.

V is TRBV12-3 or TRBV12-4 and J is TRBJ1-2, with a tentative D call TRBD1 (5 bases). The CDR3 is made up of 13 amino acids. Trimming removed 7 bases at V and 4 bases at J, with 13 bases between. Here the CDR3 DNA reads TGTGCCAGCACCACGGGGGGTTTCTATGGCTACACCTTC. It specifies CASTTGGFYGYTF.